These T cell receptor beta chains were read from a single sample in a study of blood T cell repertoires in COVID-19. TCRdb keeps only in-frame clones here, not all; method: immunoSEQ multiplex PCR. The sample has about 270,000 clones; 80% to 90% are singletons. Sequencing used peripheral blood. These receptors were collected from a woman in her seventies with acute or convalescent COVID-19. The CDR3 runs from the conserved cysteine through the conserved F or W. The D gene is left open where the match is weak. Clone size is shown for a subset of rows, as once, few, many or a class of expanded clone.

d_call | j_call | clone_size | cdr3_length | v_call | cdr3_aa | cdr3_nt
. | TRBJ2-6 | . | 16 | TRBV6-5 | CASSYGRSLGANVLTF | TGTGCCAGCAGTTACGGGAGATCTCTAGGGGCCAACGTCCTGACTTTC
TRBD2 | TRBJ2-5 | . | 16 | TRBV3-1/TRBV3-2 | CASSQVLAGDLETQYF | TGTGCCAGCAGCCAAGTCCTAGCGGGGGACCTGGAGACCCAGTACTTC
TRBD1 | TRBJ1-2 | . | 18 | TRBV4-1 | CASSPSPATGGRGYGYTF | TGCGCCAGCAGCCCGTCTCCGGCGACAGGGGGAAGGGGCTATGGCTACACCTTC
TRBD1 | TRBJ1-1 | . | 14 | TRBV5-1 | CASSFRQGGTEAFF | TGCGCCAGCAGCTTCCGACAGGGCGGCACTGAAGCTTTCTTT
TRBD1 | TRBJ2-5 | . | 13 | TRBV19 | CASSRQGRETQYF | TGTGCCAGTAGTAGACAGGGGCGAGAGACCCAGTACTTC
. | TRBJ1-1 | . | 13 | TRBV11-2 | CASSLAWNTEAFF | TGTGCCAGCAGCTTAGCCTGGAACACTGAAGCTTTCTTT
. | TRBJ1-2 | . | 15 | TRBV15 | CATSRDNQVNYGYTF | TGTGCCACCAGCAGAGATAATCAGGTTAACTATGGCTACACCTTC
. | TRBJ1-2 | . | 15 | TRBV9 | CASSVEVNTNYGYTF | TGTGCCAGCAGCGTAGAAGTCAACACTAACTATGGCTACACCTTC
. | TRBJ1-1 | . | 13 | TRBV29-1 | CSVEGHLNTEAFF | TGCAGCGTTGAAGGACATCTGAACACTGAAGCTTTCTTT
. | TRBJ2-5 | once | 14 | TRBV4-2 | CASSQVSGGETQYF | TGTGCCAGCAGCCAAGTCTCGGGTGGAGAGACCCAGTACTTC
. | TRBJ1-1 | once | 13 | TRBV5-6 | CASSLAGLPEAFF | TGTGCCAGCAGCTTGGCAGGGTTGCCTGAAGCTTTCTTT
. | TRBJ2-1 | once | 18 | TRBV13 | CASSQDLLEWGVRGEQFF | TGTGCCAGCAGCCAGGACCTCCTGGAATGGGGGGTGAGAGGTGAGCAGTTCTTC
TRBD2 | TRBJ2-3 | . | 13 | TRBV2 | CATLSGGTDTQYF | TGTGCCACCCTTAGCGGGGGCACAGATACGCAGTATTTT
. | TRBJ1-3 | . | 11 | TRBV18 | CASSAGDTIYF | TGTGCCAGCTCCGCCGGAGACACCATATATTTT
. | TRBJ1-1 | . | 13 | TRBV5-5 | CASSLSRNTEAFF | TGTGCCAGCAGCTTGAGCCGGAACACTGAAGCTTTCTTT
. | TRBJ2-7 | . | 11 | TRBV20-1 | CSLGTTYEQYF | TGCAGCTTAGGGACAACCTACGAGCAGTACTTC
TRBD2 | TRBJ2-2 | . | 16 | TRBV5-4 | CASSRPLGGDTGELFF | TGTGCCAGCAGCCGCCCTCTGGGGGGGGACACCGGGGAGCTGTTTTTT
TRBD2 | TRBJ2-7 | . | 19 | TRBV28 | CASSPFRTSGGGSSYEQYF | TGTGCCAGCAGCCCCTTTAGGACTAGCGGGGGGGGGAGCTCCTACGAGCAGTACTTC
TRBD1 | TRBJ2-7 | . | 13 | TRBV6-5 | CASRKTGGYEQYF | TGTGCCAGCAGGAAGACAGGGGGCTACGAGCAGTACTTC
. | TRBJ2-3 | . | 15 | TRBV3-1/TRBV3-2 | CASSPLGGGTDTQYF | TGTGCCAGCAGCCCTTTGGGCGGGGGCACAGATACGCAGTATTTT
. | TRBJ2-7 | . | 15 | TRBV19 | CASSYLGGSSYEQYF | TGTGCCAGTAGCTACCTCGGGGGTAGTTCCTACGAGCAGTACTTC
TRBD2 | TRBJ2-1 | . | 16 | TRBV5-1 | CASSQGLDNAYNEQFF | TGCGCCAGCAGCCAAGGACTAGATAATGCCTACAATGAGCAGTTCTTC
TRBD2 | TRBJ2-3 | . | 17 | TRBV24-1 | CATSDPSGRGGTDTQYF | TGTGCCACCAGTGATCCCTCCGGGCGGGGGGGCACAGATACGCAGTATTTT
. | TRBJ1-2 | once | 14 | TRBV5-4 | CASSFGIRDGGYTF | TGTGCCAGCAGCTTCGGAATCAGGGATGGTGGCTACACCTTC
TRBD1 | TRBJ1-2 | . | 15 | TRBV7-9 | CASSPRGQPNYGYTF | TGTGCCAGCAGCCCGAGGGGACAGCCTAACTATGGCTACACCTTC
TRBD2 | TRBJ2-7 | . | 15 | TRBV6-5 | CASSDLAGIPYEQYF | TGTGCCAGCAGCGACCTAGCGGGGATCCCCTACGAGCAGTACTTC
TRBD1 | TRBJ1-2 | . | 13 | TRBV10-3 | CAISQGENYGYTF | TGTGCCATCAGTCAGGGGGAGAACTACGGCTACACCTTC
. | TRBJ1-6 | . | 13 | TRBV30 | CAWKGALNSPLHF | TGTGCCTGGAAGGGAGCTCTTAATTCACCCCTCCACTTT
. | TRBJ1-2 | . | 13 | TRBV12-3/TRBV12-4 | CASSFERSYGYTF | TGTGCCAGCAGTTTCGAGCGCAGTTATGGCTACACCTTC
TRBD1 | TRBJ1-5 | . | 17 | TRBV7-9 | CASSPGDRTLHNQPQHF | TGTGCCAGCAGCCCGGGGGACAGGACCTTGCACAATCAGCCCCAGCATTTT
. | TRBJ2-7 | . | 16 | TRBV11-3 | CASSTWGPAPTYEQYF | TGTGCCAGCAGCACCTGGGGGCCTGCACCGACCTACGAGCAGTACTTC
. | TRBJ2-3 | . | 12 | TRBV2 | CASSVESDEQYF | TGTGCCAGCAGTGTTGAGAGCGACGAGCAGTATTTT
. | TRBJ2-3 | . | 15 | TRBV6-5 | CASRNLDSETDTQYF | TGTGCCAGCAGGAACCTAGACAGCGAAACAGATACGCAGTATTTT
. | TRBJ2-3 | . | 12 | TRBV6-5 | CASSGDTDTQYF | TGTGCCAGCTCAGGGGATACAGATACGCAGTATTTT
TRBD1 | TRBJ1-2 | few | 13 | TRBV10-3 | CAIRGDRASGYTF | TGTGCCATCAGGGGGGACAGGGCTAGCGGCTACACCTTC
. | TRBJ1-1 | . | 13 | TRBV10-2 | CASGIQPSLEAFF | TGCGCCAGCGGGATACAGCCTAGCCTTGAAGCTTTCTTT
. | TRBJ2-3 | . | 13 | TRBV6-6 | CASHGGGTDTQYF | TGTGCCAGCCACGGCGGGGGCACAGATACGCAGTATTTT
. | TRBJ1-2 | . | 13 | TRBV4-1 | CASSQVGFSGYTF | TGCGCCAGCAGCCAAGTCGGTTTTAGTGGCTACACCTTC
. | TRBJ2-6 | . | 16 | TRBV15 | CATSRAESPGANVLTF | TGTGCCACCAGCAGAGCTGAGAGCCCTGGGGCCAACGTCCTGACTTTC
. | TRBJ1-2 | . | 14 | TRBV10-3 | CAISDSQQRDGYTF | TGTGCCATCAGTGACTCGCAGCAGCGAGATGGCTACACCTTC
. | TRBJ1-2 | . | 13 | TRBV5-6 | CASSEGGIQGYTF | TGTGCCAGCAGCGAAGGCGGGATACAAGGCTACACCTTC
TRBD1 | TRBJ1-1 | . | 14 | TRBV5-1 | CASSLITGGTEAFF | TGCGCCAGCAGCTTGATCACAGGGGGGACTGAAGCTTTCTTT
TRBD1 | TRBJ1-1 | . | 17 | TRBV5-1 | CASSTPGGGLMNTEAFF | TGCGCCAGCAGCACCCCAGGGGGAGGACTCATGAACACTGAAGCTTTCTTT
. | TRBJ2-7 | . | 13 | TRBV3-1/TRBV3-2 | CASSRDLHHEQYF | TGTGCCAGCAGCCGGGACTTACACCACGAGCAGTACTTC